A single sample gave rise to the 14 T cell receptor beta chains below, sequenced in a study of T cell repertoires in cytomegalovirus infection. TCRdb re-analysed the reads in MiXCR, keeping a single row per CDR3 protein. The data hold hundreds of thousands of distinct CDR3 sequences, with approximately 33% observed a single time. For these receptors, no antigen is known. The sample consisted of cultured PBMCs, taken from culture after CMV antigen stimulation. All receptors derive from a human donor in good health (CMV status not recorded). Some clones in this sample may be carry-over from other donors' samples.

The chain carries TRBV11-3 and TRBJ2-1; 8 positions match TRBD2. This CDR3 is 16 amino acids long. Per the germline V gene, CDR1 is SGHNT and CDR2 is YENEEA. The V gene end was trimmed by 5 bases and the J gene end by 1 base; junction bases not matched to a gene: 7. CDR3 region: CASSATGLGSYNEQFF. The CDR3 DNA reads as TGTGCCAGCAGCGCGACGGGACTAGGGTCCTACAATGAGCAGTTCTTC.

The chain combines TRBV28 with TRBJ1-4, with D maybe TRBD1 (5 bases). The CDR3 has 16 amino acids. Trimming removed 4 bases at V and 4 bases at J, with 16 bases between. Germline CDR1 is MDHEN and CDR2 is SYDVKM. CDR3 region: CASSSSWGWINEKLFF. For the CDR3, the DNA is TGTGCCAGCAGTTCAAGCTGGGGGTGGATTAATGAAAAACTGTTTTTT.

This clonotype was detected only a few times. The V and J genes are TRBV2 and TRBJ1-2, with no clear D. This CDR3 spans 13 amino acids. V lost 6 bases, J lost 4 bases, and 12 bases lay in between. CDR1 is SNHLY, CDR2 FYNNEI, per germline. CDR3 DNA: TGTGCCAGCAGACCAGATTCGAGCTATGGCTACACCTTC. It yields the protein CASRPDSSYGYTF.

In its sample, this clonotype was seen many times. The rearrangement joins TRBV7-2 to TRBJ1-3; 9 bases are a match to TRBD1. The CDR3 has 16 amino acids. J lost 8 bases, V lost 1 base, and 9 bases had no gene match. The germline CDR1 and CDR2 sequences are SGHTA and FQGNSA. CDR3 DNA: TGTGCCAGCAGCTTAGGGGGGGGGGACAGGGTTTACACCATATATTTT. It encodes CASSLGGGDRVYTIYF.

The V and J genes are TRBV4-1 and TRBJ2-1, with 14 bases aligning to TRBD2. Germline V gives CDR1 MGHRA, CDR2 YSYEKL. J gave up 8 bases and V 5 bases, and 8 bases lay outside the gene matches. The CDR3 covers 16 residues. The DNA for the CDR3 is TGCGCCAGCAGCTTCCGGACTAGCGGGGGGCTGGATGAGCAGTTCTTC. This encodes CASSFRTSGGLDEQFF.

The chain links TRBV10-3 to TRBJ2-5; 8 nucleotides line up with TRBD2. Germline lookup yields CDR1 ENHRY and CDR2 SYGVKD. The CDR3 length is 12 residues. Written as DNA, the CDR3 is TGTGCGGTAAATAGCGGGACTGAGACCCAGTACTTC. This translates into CAVNSGTETQYF.

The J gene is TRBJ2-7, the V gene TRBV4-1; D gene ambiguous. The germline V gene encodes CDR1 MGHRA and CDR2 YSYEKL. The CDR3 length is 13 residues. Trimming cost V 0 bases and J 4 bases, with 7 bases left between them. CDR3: CASSQEPLYEQYF. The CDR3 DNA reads TGCGCCAGCAGCCAAGAACCCTTATACGAGCAGTACTTC.

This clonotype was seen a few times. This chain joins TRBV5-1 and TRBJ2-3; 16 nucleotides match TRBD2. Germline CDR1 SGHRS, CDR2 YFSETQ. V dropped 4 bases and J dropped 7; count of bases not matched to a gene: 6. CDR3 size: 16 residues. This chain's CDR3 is CASSPGLAGGLYTQYF. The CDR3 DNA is TGCGCCAGCAGCCCGGGACTAGCGGGGGGGCTGTATACGCAGTATTTT.

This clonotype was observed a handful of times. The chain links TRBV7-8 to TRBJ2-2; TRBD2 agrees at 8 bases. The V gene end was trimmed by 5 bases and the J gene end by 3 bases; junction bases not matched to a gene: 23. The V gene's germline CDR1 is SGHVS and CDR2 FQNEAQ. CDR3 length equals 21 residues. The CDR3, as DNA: TGTGCCAGCAGCACCCGAATTTTTATTAGCGGGAACCTTCGGGACACCGGGGAGCTGTTTTTT. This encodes CASSTRIFISGNLRDTGELFF. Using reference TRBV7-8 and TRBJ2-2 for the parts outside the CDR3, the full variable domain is GAGVSQSPRYKVAKRGQDVALRCDPISGHVSLFWYQQALGQGPEFLTYFQNEAQLDKSGLPSDRFFAERPEGSVSTLKIQRTQQEDSAVYLCASSTRIFISGNLRDTGELFFGEGSRLTVL.

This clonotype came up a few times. CDR3 sequence reads: CASSHQTGQGEAFF. The CDR3 DNA sequence: TGTGCCAGCTCCCACCAGACGGGGCAGGGTGAAGCTTTCTTT. The V call is TRBV18, the J call TRBJ1-1; D perhaps matches TRBD1 (5 bases). The germline V gene has CDR1 KGHSH and CDR2 LQKENI. This CDR3 has 14 amino acids. The V and J ends lost 6 bases and 7 bases respectively, with 18 bases between them.

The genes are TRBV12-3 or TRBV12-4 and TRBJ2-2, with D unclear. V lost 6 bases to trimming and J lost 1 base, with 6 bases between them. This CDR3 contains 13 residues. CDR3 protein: CASSYQNTGELFF. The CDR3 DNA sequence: TGTGCCAGCAGCTACCAGAACACCGGGGAGCTGTTTTTT.

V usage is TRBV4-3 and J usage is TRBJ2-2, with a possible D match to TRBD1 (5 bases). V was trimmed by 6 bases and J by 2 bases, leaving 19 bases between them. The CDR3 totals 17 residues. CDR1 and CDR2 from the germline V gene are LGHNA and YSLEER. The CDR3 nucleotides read TGCGCCAGCAGTGATTGGGGCGAACGGACCAACACCGGGGAGCTGTTTTTT. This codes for CASSDWGERTNTGELFF.

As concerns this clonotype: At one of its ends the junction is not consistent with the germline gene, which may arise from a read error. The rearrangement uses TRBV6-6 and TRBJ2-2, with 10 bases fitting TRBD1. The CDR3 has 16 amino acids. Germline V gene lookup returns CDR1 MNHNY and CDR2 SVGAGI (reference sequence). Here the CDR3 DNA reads TGTGCCAGCAGTTACTTGGGACAGGGGAACTCCGGGGAGCTGTTTTTT. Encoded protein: CASSYLGQGNSGELFF.

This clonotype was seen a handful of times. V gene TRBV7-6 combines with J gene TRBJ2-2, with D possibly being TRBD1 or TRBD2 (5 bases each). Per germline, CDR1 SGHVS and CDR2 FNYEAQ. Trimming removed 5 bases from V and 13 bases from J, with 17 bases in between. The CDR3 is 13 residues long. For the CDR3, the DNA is TGTGCCAGCAGCCAACTAGGGGTTCAGGGGCTGTTTTTT. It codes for CASSQLGVQGLFF.